The sequence of this T cell receptor (beta chain) was determined in a study of blood T cells in healthy people across ages. Study summary: Using template switching, researchers captured about one barcoded beta molecule for each two T cells.

To note about this clonotype: Its antigen is currently unknown.

V was shortened by 5 bases and J by 1 base, with 8 bases between the two germline ends. The CDR3 sequence is 13 residues long. Germline values: CDR1 SGHTA, CDR2 FQGNSA. The use of a sample-barcoded 5' primer and a J-beta primer mix characterized a second PCR of roughly 6 to 11 cycles. Each cDNA molecule was tagged by a template-switch adaptor that had 12 random nucleotides. MiXCR, run by TCRdb on the 5' RACE reads, gives a single entry per CDR3 protein. The sample shows 540,000 or so distinct CDR3 sequences, more than 45% of them seen only once. Study-wide points: Both naive CD4+ cell counts and diversity were greater in long-lived donors than in aged donors.

Total RNA, at least 6 micrograms per sample, was extracted from PBMCs. The specimen sequenced was blood. The clonotype originates from a man older than 75 in good health. This chain links TRBV7-2 with TRBJ2-5; no firm D call. The CDR3 region is CASSPRAQETQYF. The CDR3 DNA reads TGTGCCAGCAGCCCTAGAGCCCAAGAGACCCAGTACTTC. The whole variable domain, filled in from reference TRBV7-2 and TRBJ2-5, reads GAGVSQSPSNKVTEKGKDVELRCDPISGHTALYWYRQSLGQGLEFLIYFQGNSAPDKSGLPSDRFSAERTGGSVSTLTIQRTQQEDSAVYLCASSPRAQETQYFGPGTRLLVL.